The 14 T cell receptor beta chains below come from one sample, sequenced in a study of long-term antiretroviral therapy in people with HIV. With survey level as its setting, the immunoSEQ assay was v3.0. The table came from immunoSEQ multiplex PCR; TCRdb's copy has only in-frame clones and leaves some out. The sample includes 20,000 to 25,000 clones, approximately 83% of them seen just once. The input for sequencing was unsorted PBMCs, taken 0.7 years before starting antiretroviral therapy. The receptors stem from a man aged 25-40 years with HIV.

The chain employs TRBV7-8 and TRBJ1-4; D is undetermined. V lost 5 bases and J 8 bases, leaving 12 bases between the germline ends. The length of the CDR3 is 13 residues. CDR1 is SGHVS, CDR2 FQNEAQ, per germline. The DNA of the CDR3 is TGTGCCAGCAGCCCTTTTGGATCGGAAAAACTGTTTTTT. This translates into CASSPFGSEKLFF.

The chain carries TRBV19 and TRBJ1-3; D is perhaps TRBD1 (6 bases). In germline, CDR1 is LNHDA, CDR2 SQIVND (reference sequence). The CDR3 contains 17 residues. Deletions cut 7 bases from V and 0 bases from J, with 19 bases between. CDR3 region: CASTLGPGALSGNTIYF. As DNA, the CDR3 is TGTGCCAGTACCTTAGGCCCGGGGGCCCTCTCTGGAAACACCATATATTTT.

V and J are TRBV7-6 and TRBJ2-1; D not resolved. The ends were cut back, 5 bases at V and 8 bases at J, with 16 bases in the middle. CDR3 size: 14 residues. Per germline, CDR1 SGHVS and CDR2 FNYEAQ. CDR3 amino acids: CASSTRNPRDEQFF. In DNA, the CDR3 is TGTGCCAGCAGCACCCGGAACCCCCGGGATGAGCAGTTCTTC. Filled out from reference TRBV7-6 and TRBJ2-1, the complete variable domain reads GAGVSQSPRYKVTKRGQDVALRCDPISGHVSLYWYRQALGQGPEFLTYFNYEAQQDKSGLPNDRFSAERPEGSISTLTIQRTEQRDSAMYRCASSTRNPRDEQFFGPGTRLTVL.

This clone has more than one count but fewer than ten. The chain is built from TRBV9 and TRBJ1-1, with D hard to call. Germline CDR1 is SGDLS and CDR2 is YYNGEE. V was cut by 1 base and J by 1 base, with 5 bases left in between. This CDR3 spans 13 amino acids. Here the CDR3 DNA reads TGTGCCAGCAGCGTACGGCCGAACACTGAAGCTTTCTTT. Its protein product is CASSVRPNTEAFF.

The chain combines TRBV7-2 with TRBJ2-2; no firm D call. This CDR3 comprises 18 residues. Trimming stripped 2 bases from V and 4 bases from J, with 20 bases between. CDR1 is SGHTA, CDR2 FQGNSA, per germline. The CDR3, as DNA: TGTGCCAGCAGCTTATTTTTGATGCGTGGGTCGGGCACCGGGGAGCTGTTTTTT. Its protein is CASSLFLMRGSGTGELFF.

V usage is TRBV4-1 and J usage is TRBJ1-2; no definite D call. With 4 bases removed from V and 3 bases from J, the gap between germline ends came to 9 bases. The germline V gene encodes CDR1 MGHRA and CDR2 YSYEKL. The CDR3 is made up of 13 amino acids. The CDR3 loop is CASSPTNYYGYTF. For the CDR3, the DNA is TGCGCCAGCAGCCCGACGAATTACTATGGCTACACCTTC.

The chain couples TRBV5-4 to TRBJ2-3; 10 bases match TRBD2. CDR1 SGHNT and CDR2 YYREEE come from the germline V gene (reference sequence). After removal of 4 bases from V and 0 bases from J, the junction contained 5 bases not matched to a gene. This CDR3 is built from 16 residues. CDR3 protein: CASSGAAGGSTDTQYF. CDR3 bases: TGTGCCAGCAGCGGTGCAGCGGGGGGGAGCACAGATACGCAGTATTTT. The whole variable domain, remainder taken from reference TRBV5-4 and TRBJ2-3, is ETGVTQSPTHLIKTRGQQVTLRCSSQSGHNTVSWYQQALGQGPQFIFQYYREEENGRGNFPPRFSGLQFPNYSSELNVNALELDDSALYLCASSGAAGGSTDTQYFGPGTRLTVL.

The V call is TRBV30, the J call TRBJ1-6; 11 bases match TRBD1. The V gene end was trimmed by 2 bases and the J gene end by 9 bases; junction bases not matched to a gene: 6. The CDR3 totals 15 residues. CDR1 is GTSNPN and CDR2 is SVGIG in the germline V gene (reference sequence). Here the CDR3 DNA reads TGTGCCTGGAGTTGGACAGGGGGCTTGATTTCACCCCTCCACTTT. Its protein product is CAWSWTGGLISPLHF.

The chain uses TRBV27 and TRBJ1-5, with TRBD1 matching over 12 bases. The length of the CDR3 is 18 residues. Germline lookup yields CDR1 MNHEY and CDR2 SMNVEV (reference sequence). V was pared by 1 base and J by 1 base, with 5 bases of the junction left unmatched. The CDR3 coding sequence is TGTGCCAGCAGTTTATTGGGACAGGGGGCATTGAGCAATCAGCCCCAGCATTTT. The encoded protein is CASSLLGQGALSNQPQHF.

In this sample, this clone turned up once. The chain recombines TRBV5-1 with TRBJ2-1, with 7 bases aligning to TRBD2. The CDR3 totals 14 residues. Germline V CDR1 and CDR2: SGHRS, YFSETQ. V lost 4 bases, J lost 5 bases, and 6 bases stayed unmatched. The CDR3 region is CASSILAGNNEQFF. CDR3 DNA sequence: TGCGCCAGCAGCATATTAGCGGGCAACAATGAGCAGTTCTTC.

The chain links TRBV15 to TRBJ1-5, with D perhaps TRBD1 (6 bases). CDR3 length: 17 residues. Germline CDR1 and CDR2: LNHNV and YYDKDF (reference sequence). The V end was cut by 5 bases, the J end by 1 base, with 18 bases between. In DNA, the CDR3 is TGTGCCACCAGCCCGGGTGGCACAGGGAGAAGCAATCAGCCCCAGCATTTT. Translation: CATSPGGTGRSNQPQHF.

J is TRBJ2-7 and V is TRBV7-2, with D possibly being TRBD1 (6 bases). Trimming left V 4 bases short and J 3 bases short, with 10 bases between. The CDR3 has 13 residues. The germline CDR1 and CDR2 sequences are SGHTA and FQGNSA. The CDR3 sequence is CASSSTGIYEQYF. CDR3 bases: TGTGCCAGCAGCTCAACAGGGATCTACGAGCAGTACTTC.

The gene calls are TRBV7-2 and TRBJ1-5; TRBD1 agrees at 7 bases. This CDR3 has 17 amino acids. V gave up 0 bases and J gave up 0 bases; unmatched junction bases: 5. Germline V lookup: CDR1 SGHTA, CDR2 FQGNSA. In DNA form, the CDR3 reads TGTGCCAGCAGCTTAGCTGGGACAGCACTTAGCAATCAGCCCCAGCATTTT. Translated, it gives CASSLAGTALSNQPQHF.

The gene calls are TRBV10-3 and TRBJ2-7; no firm D call. The V gene lost 4 bases and the J gene lost 4 bases, with 14 bases spanning the gap. Per the germline V gene, CDR1 is ENHRY and CDR2 is SYGVKD. This CDR3 spans 14 amino acids. CDR3 sequence: CAISGRFPGYEQYF. In nucleotides, the CDR3 is TGTGCCATCAGTGGACGCTTCCCTGGGTACGAGCAGTACTTC.